Below are 24 T cell receptor beta chains sequenced from a single sample in a study of T cell responses to AZD1222 COVID-19 vaccine. Sequencing was performed with immunoSEQ multiplex PCR; in TCRdb, only in-frame clones are kept and a portion is missing. Of 98,000 or so clones listed, about 86% are singletons. This material consisted of peripheral blood, taken on day 0 of AZD1222 vaccination. These receptors came from an adult in good health.

This clone was picked up one time. This sequence joins TRBV7-9 and TRBJ1-2; 12 nucleotides agree with TRBD1. CDR1 and CDR2 from the germline V gene are SEHNR and FQNEAQ (reference sequence). V lost 0 bases and J lost 6; bases outside the gene matches: 2. The CDR3 loop spans 15 amino acids. The CDR3: CASSLAGTGGHGYTF. The DNA for the CDR3 is TGTGCCAGCAGCTTAGCCGGGACAGGGGGCCATGGCTACACCTTC.

The chain carries TRBV3-1 (or the pseudogene TRBV3-2) and TRBJ1-2; 7 bases agree with TRBD1. Germline CDR1 LGHDT, CDR2 YNNKEL (reference sequence). The V segment lost 5 bases and the J segment 6 bases; nucleotides outside the gene matches: 9. The CDR3 extends over 14 amino acids. CDR3 loop: CASSVRDRSNGYTF. CDR3 DNA sequence: TGTGCCAGCAGCGTACGGGACAGAAGTAATGGCTACACCTTC.

This rearrangement joins TRBV4-1 to TRBJ2-5; D ambiguous. Germline CDR1 MGHRA, CDR2 YSYEKL. The CDR3 has 15 residues. The V and J ends lost 0 bases and 1 base respectively, with 9 bases between them. CDR3 sequence reads: CASSQDAQSQETQYF. DNA for the CDR3: TGCGCCAGCAGCCAAGACGCCCAGTCCCAAGAGACCCAGTACTTC.

V and J are TRBV7-2 and TRBJ1-2; 8 bases align to TRBD1. V lost 4 bases, J lost 2 bases, and 9 bases stayed unmatched. The CDR3 sequence is 16 residues long. In germline, CDR1 is SGHTA, CDR2 FQGNSA. The CDR3 DNA reads TGTGCCAGCAGCTCCAACTCAGGGGGCCGCAACTATGGCTACACCTTC. Amino acids: CASSSNSGGRNYGYTF.

The V and J genes are TRBV18 and TRBJ2-2; D not certain. The CDR3 runs to 16 residues. The germline V and J ends were trimmed by 0 bases and 0 bases, with 8 bases remaining between them. Per germline, CDR1 KGHSH and CDR2 LQKENI. The CDR3 region is CASSPPEQSNTGELFF. The CDR3 bases are TGTGCCAGCTCACCACCAGAACAGTCGAACACCGGGGAGCTGTTTTTT.

The V gene is TRBV4-3, the J gene TRBJ2-2; TRBD1 matches at 9 bases. The ends lost 0 bases at V and 4 bases at J; junction bases unmatched: 3. CDR1 and CDR2 (germline): LGHNA, YSLEER. The CDR3 has 16 amino acids. The CDR3: CASSQDNRGRTGELFF. CDR3 coding DNA: TGCGCCAGCAGCCAAGATAACAGGGGGCGCACCGGGGAGCTGTTTTTT.

CDR3 nucleotides: TGCGCCAGCAGCGGACAGGGGGCAGACACCATATATTTT. It translates to CASSGQGADTIYF. The rearrangement uses TRBV5-1 and TRBJ1-3, with 11 bases aligning to TRBD1. The CDR3 has 13 residues. After removal of 4 bases from V and 8 bases from J, the junction contained 2 bases not matched to a gene. The V gene's germline CDR1 is SGHRS and CDR2 YFSETQ.

The chain couples TRBV19 to TRBJ1-1, with a weak D call TRBD1 (5 bases). The CDR3 is made up of 13 amino acids. Trimming left V 4 bases short and J 4 bases short, with 10 bases between. Germline CDR1 reads LNHDA; CDR2 reads SQIVND (reference sequence). The CDR3 spells CASSTQGRTEAFF. DNA for the CDR3: TGTGCCAGTAGTACGCAGGGACGCACTGAAGCTTTCTTT. The full variable domain, rest sourced from reference TRBV19 and TRBJ1-1, is DGGITQSPKYLFRKEGQNVTLSCEQNLNHDAMYWYRQDPGQGLRLIYYSQIVNDFQKGDIAEGYSVSREKKESFPLTVTSAQKNPTAFYLCASSTQGRTEAFFGQGTRLTVV.

The chain couples TRBV30 to TRBJ1-3; 8 nucleotides match TRBD1. Germline V gene sequence: CDR1 GTSNPN, CDR2 SVGIG (reference sequence). J was trimmed by 4 bases and V by 1 base; bases with no gene match: 6. The CDR3 loop spans 15 amino acids. The CDR3 sequence: CAWSAPDRGGNTIYF. As DNA, the CDR3 is TGTGCCTGGAGTGCCCCCGACAGGGGCGGAAACACCATATATTTT.

This chain joins TRBV5-1 and TRBJ1-5, with 7 bases matching TRBD1. Germline V gene lookup returns CDR1 SGHRS and CDR2 YFSETQ. This CDR3 is built from 15 residues. Trimming took 4 bases from V and 6 from J; bases not matched to a gene: 10. The CDR3 reads CASSPDQGDGQPQHF. For the CDR3, the DNA is TGCGCCAGCAGCCCCGACCAGGGGGACGGTCAGCCCCAGCATTTT.

This chain connects TRBV7-8 to TRBJ1-5; D ambiguous. Trimming stripped 5 bases from V and 2 bases from J, with 7 bases between. Germline CDR1 SGHVS, CDR2 FQNEAQ. The CDR3 has 13 residues. The CDR3 protein is CASSRRGNQPQHF. The CDR3 DNA is TGTGCCAGCAGCCGCAGAGGCAATCAGCCCCAGCATTTT.

J is TRBJ2-7 and V is TRBV6-5, with 7 positions matching TRBD1. Losses at the gene ends were 6 bases for V and 4 bases for J; bases not matched to a gene: 9. CDR1 is MNHEY, CDR2 SVGAGI, per germline. The CDR3 spans 14 residues. The CDR3: CASRRQGGLYEQYF. CDR3 DNA sequence: TGTGCCAGCAGGCGACAGGGCGGATTGTACGAGCAGTACTTC.

The chain combines TRBV2 with TRBJ1-6, with D maybe TRBD1 (5 bases). Trimming left V 7 bases short and J 0 bases short, with 10 bases between. The CDR3 sequence is 15 residues long. The germline gives CDR1 SNHLY, CDR2 FYNNEI. The DNA of the CDR3 is TGTGCCAGCATGCCAGGGAGCTCCTATAATTCACCCCTCCACTTT. Amino acid sequence: CASMPGSSYNSPLHF.

The V call is TRBV5-4, the J call TRBJ1-1; 8 bases map to TRBD1. This CDR3 comprises 13 residues. Germline lookup yields CDR1 SGHNT and CDR2 YYREEE (reference sequence). J was trimmed by 5 bases and V by 4 bases; bases with no gene match: 4. This chain's CDR3 is CASSVDRETEAFF. CDR3 nucleotide sequence: TGTGCCAGCAGCGTGGACAGGGAGACTGAAGCTTTCTTT.

This chain connects TRBV29-1 to TRBJ1-1; TRBD1 aligns across 7 bases. This CDR3 region has 13 residues. Trimming at V came to 7 bases and at J to 0 bases, leaving 5 bases not matched to a gene. The germline V gene has CDR1 SQVTM and CDR2 ANQGSEA. As DNA, the CDR3 is TGCAGCGGGGTCAGGGGGTTGAACACTGAAGCTTTCTTT. The encoded protein is CSGVRGLNTEAFF.

The V call is TRBV7-8, the J call TRBJ2-7; a weak D match, TRBD1 (5 bases). Trimming cost V 1 base and J 2 bases, with 12 bases left between them. The CDR3 totals 15 residues. CDR1 and CDR2 (germline): SGHVS, FQNEAQ. The CDR3 loop is CASSLEEQATYEQYF. DNA for the CDR3: TGTGCCAGCAGCTTAGAGGAACAGGCCACCTACGAGCAGTACTTC.

The sample holds one count of this clone. This rearrangement joins TRBV30 to TRBJ1-2; tentative D call: TRBD1 (5 bases). Germline V gene sequence: CDR1 GTSNPN, CDR2 SVGIG (reference sequence). V lost 0 bases, J lost 2 bases, and 13 bases lay in between. This CDR3 region has 15 residues. CDR3 DNA sequence: TGTGCCTGGAGTGTAAAGAATAGGGGAAACTATGGCTACACCTTC. This encodes CAWSVKNRGNYGYTF.

V and J are TRBV7-3 and TRBJ2-7; D is uncertain. This CDR3 has 12 residues. V lost 5 bases and J 6 bases, leaving 11 bases between the germline ends. Germline V gene sequence: CDR1 SGHTA, CDR2 FQGTGA. CDR3 DNA sequence: TGTGCCAGCAGCGTTGGTGACACCGAGCAGTACTTC. Its translation: CASSVGDTEQYF.

This clone was detected once. The chain is built from TRBV4-1 and TRBJ2-1, with 7 bases lining up with TRBD1. Germline V lookup: CDR1 MGHRA, CDR2 YSYEKL. This CDR3 comprises 15 residues. V was pared by 2 bases and J by 5 bases, with 6 bases of the junction left unmatched. The CDR3 DNA follows: TGCGCCAGCAGCCAACGACAGGGTACCCACAATGAGCAGTTCTTC. It specifies CASSQRQGTHNEQFF.

V is TRBV27 and J is TRBJ2-1, with 8 bases that match TRBD1. V lost 2 bases and J lost 16; bases outside the gene matches: 10. Germline values: CDR1 MNHEY, CDR2 SMNVEV (reference sequence). The CDR3 consists of 13 residues. CDR3 sequence: CASSLLTGEMSFF. The CDR3 DNA reads as TGTGCCAGCAGTTTACTGACAGGGGAAATGTCATTCTTC.

Only one count was recorded for this clone. The chain uses TRBV28 and TRBJ2-7; TRBD1 is a possible D gene (5 bases). V was clipped by 5 bases and J by 2 bases, with 10 bases between them. This CDR3 is 13 amino acids long. Germline CDR1 MDHEN, CDR2 SYDVKM. The CDR3 region is CASSRTPTYEQYF. CDR3 coding DNA: TGTGCCAGCAGTAGGACACCGACCTACGAGCAGTACTTC.

This chain uses TRBV7-3 with TRBJ2-3; maybe TRBD2 (6 bases). In germline, CDR1 is SGHTA, CDR2 FQGTGA. The CDR3 has 18 amino acids. Trimming removed 5 bases at V and 0 bases at J, with 21 bases between. As DNA, the CDR3 is TGTGCCAGCAGCCCCGGTCCGGGGGTAAAACTAAGCACAGATACGCAGTATTTT. Its translation: CASSPGPGVKLSTDTQYF.

The chain joins TRBV6-5 to TRBJ2-7; no clear D gene. Germline V gene sequence: CDR1 MNHEY, CDR2 SVGAGI. This CDR3 contains 12 residues. Trimming removed 4 bases from V and 3 bases from J, with 7 bases in between. CDR3: CASSSMLYEQYF. In DNA, the CDR3 is TGTGCCAGCAGTTCGATGCTCTACGAGCAGTACTTC.

The chain joins TRBV12-3 or TRBV12-4 to TRBJ2-1; 8 nucleotides agree with TRBD1. The V and J ends lost 7 bases and 6 bases, in that order; junction bases with no gene match: 5. The CDR3 is 13 residues long. The CDR3 loop reads CASIYRGANEQFF. The CDR3 DNA follows: TGTGCCAGCATCTACAGGGGGGCCAATGAGCAGTTCTTC.